These 12 T cell receptor beta chains originate from one sample sequenced in a study of cytomegalovirus exposure and HLA in healthy donors. Amplification used 60 Vbeta primers and 13 Jbeta primers. Libraries were prepared by immunoSEQ multiplex PCR; TCRdb keeps only in-frame clonotypes and omits some of them. This sample has more than 90,000 clones, with roughly four fifths found just once. Sequencing was carried out using PBMCs. These receptors all come from a human donor in good health.

J is TRBJ1-1 and V is TRBV5-4; a possible D gene is TRBD1 (6 bases). The CDR3 extends over 12 amino acids. Germline V gene sequence: CDR1 SGHNT, CDR2 YYREEE (reference sequence). Trimming removed 1 base at V and 8 bases at J, with 9 bases between. The CDR3 spells CASSLSGGEAFF. The CDR3, as DNA: TGTGCCAGCAGCTTGAGCGGGGGCGAAGCTTTCTTT.

V gene TRBV5-1 combines with J gene TRBJ2-3; 7 positions match TRBD1. The CDR3 is 14 residues long. J was trimmed by 2 bases and V by 5 bases; bases with no gene match: 5. CDR1 is SGHRS and CDR2 is YFSETQ in the germline V gene. CDR3 sequence reads: CASRRQGFTDTQYF. The CDR3 region has the DNA TGCGCCAGCAGAAGACAGGGCTTCACAGATACGCAGTATTTT.

This chain joins TRBV6-5 and TRBJ1-5, with D maybe TRBD1 (6 bases). Trimming took 2 bases from V and 7 from J, leaving 15 bases between them. Germline loops: CDR1 MNHEY, CDR2 SVGAGI. The CDR3 is 15 amino acids. CDR3 in DNA: TGTGCCAGCAGTTACATGCCAGGGGTTGGGCAGCCCCAGCATTTT. It translates to CASSYMPGVGQPQHF.

The V and J genes are TRBV6-1 and TRBJ2-7, with D possibly matching TRBD1 (6 bases). Germline lookup yields CDR1 MNHNS and CDR2 SASEGT. The ends were cut back, 1 base at V and 0 bases at J, with 13 bases in the middle. This CDR3 comprises 16 residues. CDR3 sequence: CASSEDTGTSSYEQYF. CDR3 coding DNA: TGTGCCAGCAGTGAAGACACAGGGACAAGCTCCTACGAGCAGTACTTC.

CDR3 nucleotide sequence: TGTGCCATCAGAACTAGCGCGACCTACAATGAGCAGTTCTTC. This encodes CAIRTSATYNEQFF. V gene TRBV10-3 combines with J gene TRBJ2-1; 7 bases line up with TRBD2. There are 14 residues in the CDR3. V gave up 6 bases and J gave up 2 bases; unmatched junction bases: 4. Germline values: CDR1 ENHRY, CDR2 SYGVKD.

The CDR3 loop reads CASSFSDSGANVLTF. CDR3 in DNA: TGTGCCAGCAGTTTCTCAGACTCTGGGGCCAACGTCCTGACTTTC. The chain has TRBV27 and TRBJ2-6; D uncertain. CDR3 length: 15 residues. Germline CDR1 is MNHEY and CDR2 is SMNVEV (reference sequence). V shed 3 bases and J shed 0 bases, with 6 bases lying between them.

The chain uses TRBV19 and TRBJ1-4, with 7 positions matching TRBD1. V shed 3 bases and J 8 bases; nucleotides not matched to a gene: 9. Germline V lookup: CDR1 LNHDA, CDR2 SQIVND (reference sequence). CDR3 size: 15 residues. The CDR3 DNA is TGTGCCAGTAGTATGAGGGGTCAGGGGGACGAAAAACTGTTTTTT. It translates to CASSMRGQGDEKLFF.

The chain joins TRBV11-2 to TRBJ1-2; 9 positions match TRBD1. V gave up 0 bases and J gave up 8 bases; unmatched junction bases: 4. This CDR3 contains 14 residues. CDR1 is SGHAT and CDR2 is FQNNGV in the germline V gene. The CDR3 is CASSLDRTGEGYTF. The DNA of the CDR3 is TGTGCCAGCAGCTTAGATCGGACAGGGGAAGGCTACACCTTC.

J is TRBJ1-2 and V is TRBV30, with D possibly being TRBD1 (6 bases). The length of the CDR3 is 13 residues. V was cut by 2 bases and J by 3 bases, with 10 bases left in between. Germline loops: CDR1 GTSNPN, CDR2 SVGIG (reference sequence). For the CDR3, the DNA is TGTGCCTGGAGTTTGGGGGCTCACTATGGCTACACCTTC. It translates to CAWSLGAHYGYTF.

J is TRBJ2-1 and V is TRBV7-8; 12 nucleotides match TRBD2. V gave up 2 bases and J gave up 9 bases; unmatched junction bases: 14. CDR1 and CDR2 (germline): SGHVS, FQNEAQ. The CDR3 sequence is 18 residues long. This CDR3 is CASSLKASGRALVVEQFF. The DNA of the CDR3 is TGTGCCAGCAGCTTAAAAGCTAGCGGGAGGGCCTTAGTTGTTGAGCAGTTCTTC. Full variable domain (outside the CDR3, taken from reference TRBV7-8 and TRBJ2-1): GAGVSQSPRYKVAKRGQDVALRCDPISGHVSLFWYQQALGQGPEFLTYFQNEAQLDKSGLPSDRFFAERPEGSVSTLKIQRTQQEDSAVYLCASSLKASGRALVVEQFFGPGTRLTVL.

This clone was detected a few times. The rearrangement joins TRBV2 to TRBJ2-2; D may be TRBD1 (6 bases). CDR3 length: 16 amino acids. With 6 bases removed from V and 6 bases from J, the gap between germline ends came to 20 bases. The V gene's germline CDR1 is SNHLY and CDR2 FYNNEI. CDR3 in DNA: TGTGCCAGCAGGCGGTTGGACAGAGAGGTGGCCGGGGAGCTGTTTTTT. This encodes CASRRLDREVAGELFF.

The chain uses TRBV7-6 and TRBJ2-7; tentative D call: TRBD2 (6 bases). CDR1 is SGHVS and CDR2 is FNYEAQ in the germline V gene. Trimming cost V 5 bases and J 3 bases, with 11 bases left between them. CDR3 length: 13 amino acids. The CDR3 DNA reads as TGTGCCAGCAGCCGGGGGTTGAACTACGAGCAGTACTTC. It translates to CASSRGLNYEQYF.